This T cell receptor (beta chain) stems from a study of blood T cell repertoires in COVID-19. Study as a whole: The analysed material was cDNA or gDNA that came from T cells, B-cell-depleted T cells, or PBMCs.

The CDR3 contains 17 residues. Using immunoSEQ multiplex PCR, the repertoire was profiled, and TCRdb retains in-frame clones only, with some absent. Altogether under 300,000 clones are present, about nine tenths being singletons, with the ten largest covering less than 3%. V gene TRBV21-1 combines with J gene TRBJ1-5; TRBD1, the table's D call, was not compared with the DNA. TRBV21-1 is labeled a pseudogene. This TCR came from a woman in her forties or fifties who had recovered from COVID-19. Sequencing was performed on PBMCs or T cells enriched from blood (not recorded which). The CDR3 coding sequence is TGTGCCAGCAGCAGGATTCCAGGGACACGGAAAAATCAGCCCCAGCATTTT. Translated, it gives CASSRIPGTRKNQPQHF.